What follows describes a single TCR beta chain. The antigen remains unidentified. A clone one base away is much larger, so this may be a read error. Three rounds of nested PCR, following a modified ARM-PCR protocol, produced the TCRbeta library. TCRdb ran MiXCR on the multiplex PCR reads and lists one entry per CDR3 protein. This sample carries about 67,000 distinct CDR3 sequences, about 77% of them seen once, and the ten largest clones take 40% to 45%. The sample originates from a study of tumor and adjacent non-tumor tissue in lung cancer. The template was RNA from unsorted bulk tissue. More than 3 cm separated this lung sample from the edge of the tumor. Chemotherapy-naive patients with new lung cancer underwent thoracic surgery in China, August–late 2014. Germline V lookup: CDR1 DFQATT, CDR2 SNEGSKA (reference sequence). The CDR3 loop spans 13 amino acids. Study-wide results and limits: Significantly higher TCR diversity was found in tumor than normal lung.

The receptor was derived from a man aged 55-75 years with non-small cell lung cancer. The rearrangement links TRBV20-1 to TRBJ1-5, with D possibly being TRBD1 (5 bases). Sequencing used distant non-tumor lung tissue. The CDR3 nucleotides read TGCTGTGCTCCCCAAGGCAGGGATCAGCCCCAGCATTTT. It specifies CCAPQGRDQPQHF.